This section outlines one TCR beta chain sequence together with its context. Which antigen it targets is not known. No base quality information exists; no much larger clone differs at one position. TCRbeta CDR3 regions were profiled by bias-controlled multiplex PCR amplification of genomic DNA with the immunoSEQ Assay. The original methods were these. To quantify the absolute abundance of each unique TCRbeta CDR3 region, the sequences were collapsed and filtered. Differential abundance was tested with a binomial (Fisher-equivalent) model and with a beta-binomial model adding time-dependent variance fitted from healthy donors. Clones with fewer than 5 combined templates were removed, and a clone was called differentially abundant if the clone's Benjamini-Hochberg FDR was below 0.01. Beta-binomial variance was modeled as a function of total template count across the two samples using the form v = (b*log(k)+a)^2. In TCRdb, the immuneACCESS table is reduced to in-frame sequences with V and J assigned. These tables do not hold every clone; where another copy was compared, an unresolved V gene accounts for under half, and the others remain unexplained. V and J calls and clone size are as listed in that table; D and trimming were resolved from the DNA. For this sample the table gives some 65,000 clones, of which about four fifths were detected only once. About 18% of the sample lies in the top ten.

This sample is part of a study of identifying expanded T cells in peripheral blood (dated by TCRdb to between 2018 and 2020). A note on the overall study: Four technical replicates, made by sequencing separate aliquots from the same pool of genomic DNA, were compared pairwise. Results and caveats for the whole study, not just this receptor: Across all healthy donors, variance in clone template counts between roughly 2-week samples was found to increase significantly with total template count. The beta-binomial model significantly reduced the number of clones called differentially abundant and the false-positive rate across all healthy-donor time intervals. Around 1.3 differentially abundant clones were flagged by the binomial model between technical replicates, whereas about 16 and 19 were flagged over two weeks and four weeks, respectively. The authors expected that biological variance in healthy repertoires might rise further over much longer intervals, such as months to years.

V is cut back by 3 bases and J by 4 bases, with 5 bases in the junction unmatched. Taken from cysteine to phenylalanine, the CDR3 has 14 residues. This entry keeps only the CDR3 DNA: 42 bases, framed from base 1. As encoded in the germline V gene, CDR1 is SGHAT while CDR2 is FQNNGV. During the collection period, no infections or other immune events were recorded for the healthy donors. To calibrate time-dependent variance in a beta-binomial model of T-cell clone differential abundance, blood repertoires from healthy donors were used as a training cohort. The training cohort was composed of some ten healthy donors, 3 female and 7 male. An age range of about 29 to 70 years, with an average of about 45 years, was recorded for the donors. Whole blood from each healthy donor was obtained from a commercial supplier and was collected at three time points about 15 days apart. Genomic DNA was extracted from unsorted whole blood for immunosequencing.

Sequenced sample: blood. The chain uses TRBV11-2 and TRBJ1-1; 7 middle bases align to TRBD1. This TCR derives from a person between 18 and 70 years old in good health. The CDR3 amino acid sequence is: CASSFSQGSTEAFF. The nucleotide sequence is TGTGCCAGCAGCTTTTCACAGGGGAGCACTGAAGCTTTCTTT. Here the CDR3 is joined to the reference TRBV11-2 and TRBJ1-1 genes, and the full variable domain is: EAGVAQSPRYKIIEKRQSVAFWCNPISGHATLYWYQQILGQGPKLLIQFQNNGVVDDSQLPKDRFSAERLKGVDSTLKIQPAKLEDSAVYLCASSFSQGSTEAFFGQGTRLTVV.